These 15 T cell receptor beta chains came from one sample sequenced in a study of blood T cells in healthy people across ages. Through a sample-barcoded 5' primer and a J-beta primer mix, a second PCR was run for roughly 7 to 12 cycles. Each CDR3 protein is one row after TCRdb ran MiXCR on the 5' RACE reads. The table lists about 1,500,000 distinct CDR3 sequences, roughly 40% of them singletons. Input material: blood. The receptors shown here come from a woman between 18 and 30 years old in good health.

This clonotype was counted at least ten times. At one of its ends the junction is not consistent with the germline gene, which may arise from a read error. The chain is built from TRBV7-9 and TRBJ1-6, with 8 bases that match TRBD1. This CDR3 has 14 amino acids. Germline V gene data show CDR1 as SEHNR and CDR2 as FQNEAQ (reference sequence). The CDR3 region has the DNA TGCGCCAGCAGTCAAGGACAGGGCAATTCACCCCTCCACTTT. The encoded protein is CASSQGQGNSPLHF.

This clonotype occurred a few times. The J gene is TRBJ2-7, the V gene TRBV29-1; 10 bases are shared with TRBD1. J was trimmed by 0 bases and V by 6 bases; bases with no gene match: 8. CDR3 length: 15 amino acids. Germline V gives CDR1 SQVTM, CDR2 ANQGSEA. The CDR3 nucleotides are TGCAGCGTGGCCCAGGGACAGGGGCCCTCCTACGAGCAGTACTTC. Translated, it gives CSVAQGQGPSYEQYF.

The rearrangement joins TRBV13 to TRBJ2-5, with 9 bases aligning to TRBD2. There are 15 residues in the CDR3. Unmatched junction bases numbered 14, after V lost 4 bases and J lost 11 bases. The germline V gene encodes CDR1 PRHDT and CDR2 FYEKMQ (reference sequence). CDR3 loop: CASSSIRLADNEQYF. CDR3 nucleotides: TGTGCCAGCAGCTCCATCCGACTAGCGGACAATGAGCAGTACTTC.

V gene TRBV3-1 combines with J gene TRBJ2-1; D ambiguous. Germline V CDR1 and CDR2: LGHDT, YNNKEL (reference sequence). The V gene lost 4 bases and the J gene lost 10 bases, with 23 bases spanning the gap. CDR3 length: 16 residues. The CDR3 sequence is CASSRRMNSNVDEQFF. The CDR3 DNA reads TGTGCCAGCAGCCGTCGGATGAACTCGAATGTCGACGAGCAGTTCTTC.

V is TRBV25-1 and J is TRBJ2-1; 12 bases are shared with TRBD2. The CDR3 is made up of 16 amino acids. CDR1 is MGHDK, CDR2 SYGVNS, per germline. The J segment lost 2 bases and the V segment lost 7 bases, leaving 6 bases of the junction unmatched. The CDR3 DNA reads TGTGCCAGCACAGAAGCTAGCGGGAGGGCCTACAATGAGCAGTTCTTC. This encodes CASTEASGRAYNEQFF.

In this sample, this clonotype turned up a few times. V is TRBV20-1 and J is TRBJ1-2; no firm D call. This CDR3 spans 12 amino acids. In germline, CDR1 is DFQATT, CDR2 SNEGSKA (reference sequence). Trimming shortened V by 2 bases and J by 5 bases, and 9 bases separated the two germline ends. The CDR3 DNA reads TGCAGTGCTAGACAGGCGGGATATGGCTACACCTTC. It translates to CSARQAGYGYTF.

The V gene is TRBV6-6, the J gene TRBJ1-1; D call uncertain. Deletions cut 2 bases from V and 3 bases from J, with 7 bases between. Germline V gives CDR1 MNHNY, CDR2 SVGAGI (reference sequence). This CDR3 is 13 amino acids long. The CDR3 DNA reads as TGTGCCAGCAGTTACAGGACGGACACTGAAGCTTTCTTT. It codes for CASSYRTDTEAFF.

Only a few counts were recorded for this clonotype. V usage is TRBV30 and J usage is TRBJ1-1; no reliable D call. Trimming took 8 bases from V and 7 from J, leaving 14 bases between them. The length of the CDR3 is 11 residues. Looked up from germline, CDR1 is GTSNPN and CDR2 is SVGIG (reference sequence). Written as DNA, the CDR3 is TGTGCCCGGAAAGGGAATTATGAAGCTTTCTTT. This sequence encodes CARKGNYEAFF.

CDR3 protein: CASSTLAGGDYEQYF. The DNA for the CDR3 is TGTGCCAGCAGTACCCTAGCGGGAGGAGACTACGAGCAGTACTTC. V gene TRBV12-3 or TRBV12-4 combines with J gene TRBJ2-7, with TRBD2 identical over 11 bases. The CDR3 consists of 15 residues. With 5 bases clipped from V and 3 bases from J, the junction kept 6 bases outside the gene matches.

The chain recombines TRBV14 with TRBJ1-6; D gene uncertain. The germline V gene has CDR1 SGHDN and CDR2 FVKESK. Trimming stripped 7 bases from V and 8 bases from J, with 12 bases between. The CDR3 length is 13 residues. CDR3 amino acids: CASNHAKDSPLHF. DNA for the CDR3: TGTGCCAGCAACCACGCGAAGGATTCACCCCTCCACTTT.

The chain joins TRBV27 to TRBJ1-1; TRBD1 matches at 9 bases. Germline lookup yields CDR1 MNHEY and CDR2 SMNVEV (reference sequence). CDR3 size: 15 residues. V gave up 5 bases and J gave up 1 base; unmatched junction bases: 5. The DNA of the CDR3 is TGTGCCAGCAGTCGGCAGGGACAGGGGAACACTGAAGCTTTCTTT. This codes for CASSRQGQGNTEAFF.

The CDR3 is CASSSRMTGQNEKLFF. The CDR3, as DNA: TGTGCCAGCAGCTCCCGAATGACAGGCCAGAATGAAAAACTGTTTTTT. This sequence joins TRBV7-9 and TRBJ1-4; D might be TRBD1 (6 bases). The germline CDR1 and CDR2 sequences are SEHNR and FQNEAQ (reference sequence). Deletions cut 4 bases from V and 5 bases from J, with 17 bases between. The CDR3 is made up of 16 amino acids.

The genes are TRBV30 and TRBJ2-5, with TRBD2 matching 8 bases. The assigned J gene may be wrong: the sequence end matches TRBJ2-7 better. Looked up from germline, CDR1 is GTSNPN and CDR2 is SVGIG (reference sequence). The length of the CDR3 is 15 residues. The CDR3 is CAWSVRGGRRHEQYF. The CDR3 DNA is TGTGCCTGGAGTGTTCGGGGGGGGCGTCGCCACGAGCAGTACTTC.

The rearrangement uses TRBV30 and TRBJ2-1; tentatively, D is TRBD1 (5 bases). The CDR3 has 14 amino acids. V was pared by 4 bases and J by 12 bases, with 22 bases between. Germline CDR1 is GTSNPN and CDR2 is SVGIG (reference sequence). The CDR3 DNA reads TGTGCCTGGACGTTCAACAGGTCTCCAATGGGGCAGTTCTTC. Translating it yields CAWTFNRSPMGQFF.

The V call is TRBV27, the J call TRBJ1-2; 11 bases align to TRBD1. Germline V CDR1 and CDR2: MNHEY, SMNVEV (reference sequence). This CDR3 is 17 amino acids long. The J segment lost 4 bases and the V segment lost 2 bases, leaving 9 bases of the junction unmatched. This CDR3 is CASSLQPGQGVPYGYTF. The DNA of the CDR3 is TGTGCCAGCAGTTTACAACCGGGACAGGGGGTTCCCTATGGCTACACCTTC.